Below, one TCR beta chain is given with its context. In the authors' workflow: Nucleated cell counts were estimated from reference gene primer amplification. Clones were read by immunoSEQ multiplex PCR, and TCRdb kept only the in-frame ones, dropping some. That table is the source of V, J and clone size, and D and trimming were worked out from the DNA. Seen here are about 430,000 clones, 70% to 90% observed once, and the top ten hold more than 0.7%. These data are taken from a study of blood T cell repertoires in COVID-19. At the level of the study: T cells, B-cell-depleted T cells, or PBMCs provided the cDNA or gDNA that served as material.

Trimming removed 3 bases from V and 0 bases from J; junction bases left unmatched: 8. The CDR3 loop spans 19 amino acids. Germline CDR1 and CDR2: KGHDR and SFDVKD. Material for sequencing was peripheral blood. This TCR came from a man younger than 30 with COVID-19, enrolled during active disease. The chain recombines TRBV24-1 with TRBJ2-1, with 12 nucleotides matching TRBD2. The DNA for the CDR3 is TGTGCCACCAGTGATCACCGGACTAGCGGGATCAACTCCTACAATGAGCAGTTCTTC. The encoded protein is CATSDHRTSGINSYNEQFF.